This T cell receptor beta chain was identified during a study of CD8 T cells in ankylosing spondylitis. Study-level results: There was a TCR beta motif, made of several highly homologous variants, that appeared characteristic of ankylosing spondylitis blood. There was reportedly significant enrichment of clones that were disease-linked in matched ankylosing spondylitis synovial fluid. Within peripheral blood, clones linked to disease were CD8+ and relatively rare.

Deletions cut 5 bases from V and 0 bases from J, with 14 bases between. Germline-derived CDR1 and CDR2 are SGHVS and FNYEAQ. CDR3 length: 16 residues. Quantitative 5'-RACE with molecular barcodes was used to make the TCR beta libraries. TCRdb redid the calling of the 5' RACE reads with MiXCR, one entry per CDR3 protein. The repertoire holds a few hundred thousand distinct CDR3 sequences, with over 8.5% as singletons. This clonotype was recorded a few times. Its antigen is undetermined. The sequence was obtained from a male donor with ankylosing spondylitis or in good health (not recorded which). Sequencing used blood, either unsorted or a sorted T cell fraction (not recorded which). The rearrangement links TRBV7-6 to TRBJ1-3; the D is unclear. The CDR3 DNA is TGTGCCAGCAGCCAACGCCCTGCCCGCTCTGGAAACACCATATATTTT. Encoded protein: CASSQRPARSGNTIYF.